A selection of T cell receptor beta chains follows, all from one sample in a study of blood T cell repertoires in COVID-19. The repertoire was sequenced with immunoSEQ multiplex PCR; TCRdb's copy has only in-frame clones and lacks some. The data contain roughly 90,000 clones, 85% to 90% of them singletons. The sequenced material came from peripheral blood. The receptors derive from an elderly woman with active COVID-19. CDR3s include the opening cysteine and the closing phenylalanine or tryptophan. The D gene is left open where the match is weak. For some rows the clone size is stated as once, few or many, or as a class when expanded; others skip it.

clone_size	v_call	cdr3_length	j_call	d_call	cdr3_aa	cdr3_nt
.	TRBV18	15	TRBJ1-5	.	CASSPIGASNQPQHF	TGTGCCAGCTCACCAATAGGGGCTAGCAATCAGCCCCAGCATTTT
.	TRBV28	14	TRBJ1-1	.	CASSLYSAGEKAFF	TGTGCCAGCAGTTTATATTCGGCAGGGGAGAAAGCTTTCTTT
.	TRBV7-3	14	TRBJ2-1	TRBD2	CASSRTSGRYEQFF	TGTGCCAGCAGCCGGACTAGCGGGAGATATGAGCAGTTCTTC
.	TRBV19	15	TRBJ2-7	TRBD2	CASTKGGRAGYEQYF	TGTGCCAGTACCAAGGGCGGGAGGGCCGGCTACGAGCAGTACTTC
once	TRBV24-1	16	TRBJ2-2	.	CATSDYPTSNTGELFF	TGTGCCACCAGTGATTACCCGACATCGAACACCGGGGAGCTGTTTTTT
.	TRBV5-6	16	TRBJ1-5	.	CASSLRTVNSNQPQHF	TGTGCCAGCAGCTTGCGGACAGTCAATAGCAATCAGCCCCAGCATTTT
.	TRBV19	17	TRBJ1-5	TRBD1	CASTSKHPGQGFQPQHF	TGTGCCAGTACCTCGAAACACCCGGGACAGGGGTTTCAGCCCCAGCATTTT
.	TRBV7-8	16	TRBJ2-7	TRBD1	CASSSWDRGSSYEQYF	TGTGCCAGCAGCTCCTGGGACAGGGGAAGCTCCTACGAGCAGTACTTC
.	TRBV20-1	10	TRBJ2-1	.	CSARQIEQFF	TGCAGTGCTAGACAGATAGAGCAGTTCTTC
.	TRBV15	16	TRBJ2-3	TRBD2	CATSRVASGSTDTQYF	TGTGCCACCAGCAGAGTGGCTAGCGGGAGTACAGATACGCAGTATTTT
.	TRBV18	16	TRBJ2-7	TRBD1	CASSQGTGQAAYEQYF	TGTGCCAGCTCACAGGGGACGGGACAGGCTGCATACGAGCAGTACTTC
.	TRBV6-5	14	TRBJ2-1	TRBD2	CASKPGLADNEQFF	TGTGCCAGCAAGCCGGGACTAGCGGACAATGAGCAGTTCTTC
.	TRBV30	15	TRBJ1-2	.	CAWSVPTVANYGYTF	TGTGCCTGGAGTGTACCGACAGTCGCGAACTATGGCTACACCTTC
.	TRBV6-1	15	TRBJ2-1	.	CASSEAGLSYNEQFF	TGTGCCAGCAGCGAAGCGGGCCTCTCCTACAATGAGCAGTTCTTC
.	TRBV6-5	13	TRBJ2-1	TRBD2	CASSYGGGRGQFF	TGTGCCAGCAGTTACGGGGGTGGGAGGGGGCAGTTCTTC
.	TRBV18	13	TRBJ1-1	.	CASSPTENTEAFF	TGTGCCAGCTCACCTACAGAGAACACTGAAGCTTTCTTT
.	TRBV27	16	TRBJ2-1	.	CASSSRRRGLYNEQFF	TGTGCCAGCAGTTCGCGCCGGAGGGGACTTTACAATGAGCAGTTCTTC
.	TRBV28	15	TRBJ2-2	.	CASSWTAMTTGELFF	TGTGCCAGCAGTTGGACAGCCATGACCACCGGGGAGCTGTTTTTT
few	TRBV27	16	TRBJ2-2	TRBD2	CASSPGASGYTGELFF	TGTGCCAGCAGTCCAGGGGCTAGCGGGTACACCGGGGAGCTGTTTTTT
.	TRBV5-4	14	TRBJ2-3	TRBD1	CASSSDRVSDTQYF	TGTGCCAGCAGCTCGGACAGGGTTTCAGATACGCAGTATTTT
.	TRBV6-2/TRBV6-3	16	TRBJ1-5	.	CASSYSGPGGNQPQHF	TGTGCCAGCAGTTACAGCGGCCCAGGTGGCAATCAGCCCCAGCATTTT
.	TRBV7-9	18	TRBJ2-2	TRBD1	CASSPGTGGALHTGELFF	TGTGCCAGCAGCCCCGGGACAGGGGGCGCCTTGCACACCGGGGAGCTGTTTTTT
.	TRBV2	11	TRBJ2-5	.	CASVQQETQYF	TGTGCCAGCGTCCAACAAGAGACCCAGTACTTC
.	TRBV14	16	TRBJ2-1	TRBD2	CASSGVRREGANEQFF	TGTGCCAGCAGCGGCGTGAGGCGGGAGGGCGCGAATGAGCAGTTCTTC
.	TRBV5-1	15	TRBJ2-1	.	CASSLGELARNEQFF	TGCGCCAGCAGCTTGGGGGAACTAGCACGGAATGAGCAGTTCTTC
.	TRBV1	16	TRBJ2-7	.	CTSSHRPPRYPYEQYF	TGCACCAGCAGCCACCGCCCCCCCAGGTATCCTTACGAGCAGTACTTC
once	TRBV7-2	14	TRBJ2-2	TRBD2	CASSSGTSTGELFF	TGTGCCAGCAGCTCCGGGACTAGCACCGGGGAGCTGTTTTTT
.	TRBV18	14	TRBJ2-7	.	CASSGFGYSYEQYF	TGTGCCAGCTCAGGTTTCGGGTACTCCTACGAGCAGTACTTC
.	TRBV29-1	14	TRBJ2-1	.	CSVYPGHRSTEQFF	TGCAGCGTTTATCCGGGACACAGGTCCACTGAGCAGTTCTTC
once	TRBV18	17	TRBJ2-1	TRBD2	CASSPLLAGGPGNEQFF	TGTGCCAGCTCACCACTCTTAGCGGGAGGGCCCGGGAATGAGCAGTTCTTC
few	TRBV5-1	16	TRBJ2-3	TRBD1	CASSSTGQGGRDTQYF	TGCGCCAGCAGCTCCACGGGACAGGGGGGTAGAGATACGCAGTATTTT
once	TRBV9	16	TRBJ1-3	.	CASSVQTSASGNTIYF	TGTGCCAGCAGCGTACAGACAAGTGCCTCTGGAAACACCATATATTTT
.	TRBV19	14	TRBJ1-5	.	CASSIDVEGVPQHF	TGTGCCAGTAGTATAGATGTAGAGGGGGTCCCCCAGCATTTT
.	TRBV7-9	16	TRBJ1-3	TRBD1	CASSSNRGRFGNTIYF	TGTGCCAGCAGCTCCAACAGGGGGCGATTTGGAAACACCATATATTTT
.	TRBV7-6	20	TRBJ2-1	TRBD2	CASSLAAFRLAGGSDNEQFF	TGTGCCAGCAGCTTAGCAGCTTTCCGACTAGCGGGAGGCTCAGACAATGAGCAGTTCTTC
few	TRBV6-6	15	TRBJ1-4	.	CASSYPSGGYEKLFF	TGTGCCAGCAGTTACCCCTCCGGGGGTTATGAAAAACTGTTTTTT
.	TRBV19	15	TRBJ2-7	TRBD2	CASSVIAGIAYEQYF	TGTGCCAGTAGTGTCATAGCGGGCATAGCCTACGAGCAGTACTTC
.	TRBV7-2	13	TRBJ1-2	.	CASSLGGIYGYTF	TGTGCCAGCAGCTTAGGAGGGATCTATGGCTACACCTTC
.	TRBV5-1	13	TRBJ2-7	.	CASSYYESYEQYF	TGCGCCAGCAGCTACTATGAGTCGTACGAGCAGTACTTC
.	TRBV5-1	14	TRBJ1-6	.	CASSLESENSPLHF	TGCGCCAGCAGCTTGGAATCAGAAAATTCACCCCTCCACTTT